This T cell receptor (beta chain) came from a study of CD8 T cells in ankylosing spondylitis. The study's findings and limits: As for the disease-linked clones, they showed a CD8+ phenotype and occurred at relatively low frequencies in peripheral blood. A subset of motif variants has previously been described in the synovial fluid and blood of reactive arthritis. A motif in TCR beta, a set of eight or nine highly homologous variants, appeared characteristic of ankylosing spondylitis blood.

Many counts were recorded for this clonotype. The antigen remains unidentified. The authors made TCR beta libraries by quantitative 5'-RACE with molecular barcodes. A single record per CDR3 protein comes from TCRdb applying MiXCR to the 5' RACE reads. The data contain around 230,000 distinct CDR3 sequences, 8.6% of them singletons. V gave up 6 bases and J gave up 0 bases, with 11 bases separating them. CDR3 length: 15 residues. This chain joins TRBV12-3 or TRBV12-4 and TRBJ1-4; D is unclear. Specimen: blood, either unsorted or a sorted T cell fraction (not recorded which). This TCR came from a male donor with ankylosing spondylitis or in good health (not recorded which). Here the CDR3 reads CASSLYGATNEKLFF. The CDR3 DNA is TGTGCCAGCAGCCTTTATGGAGCAACTAATGAAAAACTGTTTTTT.